This TCR beta chain was sequenced for a study of CD4 T cells in relation to SARS-CoV-2 and coronaviruses. As for the study in general: The restricting HLA molecule for shared crossreactive spike epitopes was mapped.

The CDR3 is made up of 15 amino acids. The V end was cut by 1 base, the J end by 1 base, with 10 bases between. Germline-derived CDR1 and CDR2 are SGHRS and YFSETQ. Measured with immunoSEQ multiplex PCR; TCRdb has only the in-frame clones, and not every one. The data contain 20,000 to 25,000 clones, about 70% of them singletons. Notes on this clone: Its specificity is not known.

Unexposed donor CD4+ T cells date from about 2011-2018, before the COVID-19 pandemic. After more than eight days of culture, CD4+ T cells were isolated. Cultures received half-medium IL-2 refreshes on days 3 and 7. The TCR was taken from a human donor in good health. V usage is TRBV5-1 and J usage is TRBJ2-3; D gene unclear. The sample consisted of CD4+ T cells from PBMCs, cultured in vitro. The CDR3, as DNA: TGCGCCAGCAGCTTGTCGTTGGGTGGCACAGATACGCAGTATTTT. Protein: CASSLSLGGTDTQYF. The variable domain in full, with the rest retrieved from reference TRBV5-1 and TRBJ2-3, is KAGVTQTPRYLIKTRGQQVTLSCSPISGHRSVSWYQQTPGQGLQFLFEYFSETQRNKGNFPGRFSGRQFSNSRSEMNVSTLELGDSALYLCASSLSLGGTDTQYFGPGTRLTVL.